This T cell receptor beta chain is from a study of T cells in Graves' hyperthyroidism and ophthalmopathy. Study outcomes and limitations: Among clonotypes expanded in thyroid above 0.001, most were also found in blood.

Of note for this clonotype: The target antigen is unknown. The germline gene is not matched at one end of the junction; a read error may be the cause.

RNA transcripts gave rise to amplified TCR beta CDR3 regions. TCR CDR3 regions were first amplified by RT-PCR with HTBI primers. TCRdb re-called the multiplex PCR reads through MiXCR, storing one row per CDR3 protein. The data hold about 560,000 distinct CDR3 sequences, with approximately 44% observed a single time. This CDR3 has 13 residues. Looked up from germline, CDR1 is SEHNR and CDR2 is FQNEAQ (reference sequence). The hyperthyroidism was newly diagnosed and had lasted under 2 months; the patients were aged 18 to 65. Orbital computed tomography and thyroid ultrasound, together with serum TRAb and thyroxine and clinical symptoms, were used for diagnoses.

The rearrangement joins TRBV7-9 to TRBJ1-1; no reliable D call. The clonotype comes from a woman between 18 and 30 years old with Graves' hyperthyroidism. Sequencing was performed on peripheral blood or thyroid tissue (not recorded which). The CDR3 loop reads CSSSLDPNTEAFF. The CDR3 coding sequence is TGTTCCAGCAGCTTAGACCCGAACACTGAAGCTTTCTTT.